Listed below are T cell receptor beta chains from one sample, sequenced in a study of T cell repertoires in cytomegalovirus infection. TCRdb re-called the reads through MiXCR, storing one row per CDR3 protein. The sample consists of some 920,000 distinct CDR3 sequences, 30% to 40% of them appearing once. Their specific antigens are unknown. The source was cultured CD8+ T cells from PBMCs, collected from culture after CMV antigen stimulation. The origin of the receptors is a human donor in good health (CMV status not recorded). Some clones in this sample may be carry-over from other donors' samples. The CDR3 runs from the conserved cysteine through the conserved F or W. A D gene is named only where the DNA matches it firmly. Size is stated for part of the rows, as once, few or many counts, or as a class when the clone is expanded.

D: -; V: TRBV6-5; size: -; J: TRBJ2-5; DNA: TGTGCCAGCAGTCACTTACGCGGGGACAGTGGAAAGGAGACCCAGTACTTC; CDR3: CASSHLRGDSGKETQYF
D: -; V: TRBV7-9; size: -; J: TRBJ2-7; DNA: TGTGCCAGCAGCTTAGTAGCGCAGGAGCAGTACTTC; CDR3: CASSLVAQEQYF
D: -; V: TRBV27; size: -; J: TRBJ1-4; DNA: TGTGCCAGCAGCCTACACGTAACTAATGAAAAACTGTTTTTT; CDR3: CASSLHVTNEKLFF
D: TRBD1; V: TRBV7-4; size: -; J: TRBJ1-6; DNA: TGTGCCAGCAGCTCTCCCCTTAGGGACAGGGAAGCTAATTCACCCCTCCACTTT; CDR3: CASSSPLRDREANSPLHF
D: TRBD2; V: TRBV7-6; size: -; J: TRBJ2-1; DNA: TGTGCCAGCAGCTTACCTACTAGCGGACCCTACAATGAGCAGTTCTTC; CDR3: CASSLPTSGPYNEQFF
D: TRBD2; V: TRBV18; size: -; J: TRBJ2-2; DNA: TGTGCCAGCTCGCCCTTCGGGGGGGCGAACACCGGGGAGCTGTTTTTT; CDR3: CASSPFGGANTGELFF
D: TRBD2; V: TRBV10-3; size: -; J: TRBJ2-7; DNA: TGTGCCATCACTAGCGGGGCCTACGGGGAGCAGTACTTC; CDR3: CAITSGAYGEQYF
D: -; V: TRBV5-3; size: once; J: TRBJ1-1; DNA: TGTGCCAGCTGGGAAGGGGGAAGTCCTGAAGCTTTCTTT; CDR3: CASWEGGSPEAFF
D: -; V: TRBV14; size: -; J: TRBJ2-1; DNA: TGTGCCAGCAGCCAAGGGAACGGAGCTGGGCAGTTCTTC; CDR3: CASSQGNGAGQFF
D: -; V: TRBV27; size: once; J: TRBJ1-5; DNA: TGTGCCAGCAGACCCTCTCCTGGGGCGCGTCAGCCCCAGCATTTT; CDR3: CASRPSPGARQPQHF
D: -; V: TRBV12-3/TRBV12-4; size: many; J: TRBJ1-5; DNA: TGTGCCAGCCGTTCGTACAATCAGCCCCAGCATTTT; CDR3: CASRSYNQPQHF
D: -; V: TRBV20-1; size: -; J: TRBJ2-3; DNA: TGCAGTGCTAGAGATGGCGGAACAGCCGATACGCAGTATTTT; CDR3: CSARDGGTADTQYF
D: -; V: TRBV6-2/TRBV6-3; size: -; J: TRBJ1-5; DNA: TGTGCCAGCACCTTACGGGGAGGCAATCAGCCCCAGCATTTT; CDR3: CASTLRGGNQPQHF
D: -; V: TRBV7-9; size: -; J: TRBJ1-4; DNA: TGTGCCAGCCCGCTCGGACCTTCTGGCGAAAAACTGTTTTTT; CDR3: CASPLGPSGEKLFF
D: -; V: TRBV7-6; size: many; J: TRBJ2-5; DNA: TGTGCCAGCAGCTTAGTGAGGGGGGAGACCCAGTACTTC; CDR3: CASSLVRGETQYF
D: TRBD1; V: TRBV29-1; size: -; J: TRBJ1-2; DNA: TGCAGCGTTGAAGCAAGGGACAGGGTTTTTGGCTACACCTTC; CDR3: CSVEARDRVFGYTF
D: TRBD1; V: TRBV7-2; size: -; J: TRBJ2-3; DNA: TGTGCCAGCAGCTTAGGGACCGGGACAGCAAATCAGCCCCAGTATTTT; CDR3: CASSLGTGTANQPQYF
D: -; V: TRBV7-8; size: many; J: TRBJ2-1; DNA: TGTGCCAGCAGTAGGGGGGACAATGAGCAGTTCTTC; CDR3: CASSRGDNEQFF
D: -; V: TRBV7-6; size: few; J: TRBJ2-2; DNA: TGTGCCAGCAGCTTAGAAACAGATAACACCGGGGAGCTGTTTTTT; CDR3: CASSLETDNTGELFF
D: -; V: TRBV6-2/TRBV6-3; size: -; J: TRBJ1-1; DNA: TGTGCCAGCAGACTCGGGGCAGGAGCTTTCTTT; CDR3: CASRLGAGAFF
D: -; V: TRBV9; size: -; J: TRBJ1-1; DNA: TGTGCCAGCAGCCCTCGGGACACCATAATGAACACTGAAGCTTTCTTT; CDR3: CASSPRDTIMNTEAFF
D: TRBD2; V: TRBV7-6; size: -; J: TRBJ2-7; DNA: TGTGCCAGCAGCTTTTGGCGGGGGGCCGACTACGAGCAGTACTTC; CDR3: CASSFWRGADYEQYF
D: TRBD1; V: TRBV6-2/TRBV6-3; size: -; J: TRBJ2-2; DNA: TGTGCCAGCAGGGTCTCGACAGGGACCACCGGGGAGCTGTTTTTT; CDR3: CASRVSTGTTGELFF
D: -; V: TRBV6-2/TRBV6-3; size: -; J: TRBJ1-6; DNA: TGTGCCAGCAGTTACGAAGTCGACCGGGACGGGAGCTCCTATAATTCACCCCTCCACTTT; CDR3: CASSYEVDRDGSSYNSPLHF
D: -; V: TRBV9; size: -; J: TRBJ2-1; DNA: TGTGCCAGCAGCGTATCAGGGACGGGGGAGCAGTTCTTC; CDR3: CASSVSGTGEQFF
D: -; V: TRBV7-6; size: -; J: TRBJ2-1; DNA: TGTGCCAGCAGCGGGGGGGGCCGAAACAATGAGCAGTTCTTC; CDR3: CASSGGGRNNEQFF
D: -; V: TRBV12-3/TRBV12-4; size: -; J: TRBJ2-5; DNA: TGTGCCAGCAGTTTCAGGGGAATGATGGAGACCCAGTACTTC; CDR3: CASSFRGMMETQYF
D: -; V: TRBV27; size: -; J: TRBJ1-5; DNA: TGTGCCAGCAGTTTATCGGCCGCGAGCAGAAGGCCCCAGCATTTT; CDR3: CASSLSAASRRPQHF
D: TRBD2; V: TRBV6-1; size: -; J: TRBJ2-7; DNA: TGTGCCAGCAGGACGGGACTAGCGGCTTCCTACGAGCAGTACTTC; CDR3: CASRTGLAASYEQYF
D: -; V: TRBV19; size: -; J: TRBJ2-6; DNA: TGTGCCAGTATCCGGGGATGGCAGGCGAAGCTAGGGGCCAACGTCCTGACTTTC; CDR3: CASIRGWQAKLGANVLTF
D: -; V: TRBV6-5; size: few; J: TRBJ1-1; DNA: TGTGCCAGCAGTTACGGCAGGGGCTACACTGAAGCTTTCTTT; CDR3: CASSYGRGYTEAFF
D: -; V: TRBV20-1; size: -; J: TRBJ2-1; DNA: TGCAGTGCTAGAGTAGCGTTTAGCTCCTACAATGAGCAGTTCTTC; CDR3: CSARVAFSSYNEQFF
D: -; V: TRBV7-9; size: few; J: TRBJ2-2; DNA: TGTGCCAGCAGCGGGACGGATACACGGGAGCTGTTTTTT; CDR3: CASSGTDTRELFF
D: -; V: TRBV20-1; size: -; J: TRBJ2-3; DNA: TGCAGTGCTAGAGATTGGCGGAGTAGCACAGATACGCAGTATTTT; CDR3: CSARDWRSSTDTQYF
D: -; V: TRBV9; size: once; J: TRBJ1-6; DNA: TGTGCCAGCAGCGAGGACAGCCCAGGTCCCTATAATTCACCCCTCCACTTT; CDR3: CASSEDSPGPYNSPLHF
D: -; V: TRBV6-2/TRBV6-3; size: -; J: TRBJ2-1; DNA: TGTGCCAGCGAAGCAGGTGGCGAGCAGTTCTTC; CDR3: CASEAGGEQFF
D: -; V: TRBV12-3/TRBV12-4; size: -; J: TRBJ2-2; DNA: TGTGCCAGCAGTTTCGGACGCCTCTACACCGGGGAGCTGTTTTTT; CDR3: CASSFGRLYTGELFF
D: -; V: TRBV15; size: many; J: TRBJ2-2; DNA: TGTGCCACCAGCAGAGAGTGGCAGAACACCGGGGAGCTGTTTTTT; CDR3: CATSREWQNTGELFF
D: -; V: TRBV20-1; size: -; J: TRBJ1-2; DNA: TGCAGTGCTAGACAGGACTATGGCTACACCTTC; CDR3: CSARQDYGYTF
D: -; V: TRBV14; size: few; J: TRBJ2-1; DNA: TGTGCCAGCAGCCAAGATCCGTTTGAGGGGAGGAGAGTGCAGTTCTTC; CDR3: CASSQDPFEGRRVQFF
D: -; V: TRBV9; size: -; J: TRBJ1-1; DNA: TGTGCCAGCAGCGTGCTCGGGGACACTGAAGCTTTCTTT; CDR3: CASSVLGDTEAFF
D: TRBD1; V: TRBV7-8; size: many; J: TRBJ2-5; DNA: TGTGCCAGCAGCTTATCGGGACAGGGAGGGGAGACCCAGTACTTC; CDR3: CASSLSGQGGETQYF
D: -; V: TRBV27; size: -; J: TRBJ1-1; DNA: TGTGCCAGCAGCCCCAGCCTTACCACTGAAGCTTTCTTT; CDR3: CASSPSLTTEAFF
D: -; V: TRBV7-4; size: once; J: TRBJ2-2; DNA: TGTGCCAGCAGCCCCGGCTCAGGTGGGAACACCGGGGAGCTGTTTTTT; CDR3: CASSPGSGGNTGELFF
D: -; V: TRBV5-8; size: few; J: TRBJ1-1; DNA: TGTGCCAGCATCCTAACGGGACACGGAAACACTGAAGCTTTCTTT; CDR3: CASILTGHGNTEAFF
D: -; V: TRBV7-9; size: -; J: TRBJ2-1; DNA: TGTGCCAGCAGCCCCTCCAGAGGGAGCTCCTACAATGAGCAGTTCTTC; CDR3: CASSPSRGSSYNEQFF
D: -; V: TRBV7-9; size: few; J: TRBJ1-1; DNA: TGTGCCAGCAGCCCGCATCCCAAGGGGCTGACTGAAGCTTTCTTT; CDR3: CASSPHPKGLTEAFF
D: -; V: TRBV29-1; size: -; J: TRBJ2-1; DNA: TGCAGCGTTGAAGGGACAGCTCCTAATGAGCAGTTCTTC; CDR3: CSVEGTAPNEQFF
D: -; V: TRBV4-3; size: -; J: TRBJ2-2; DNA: TGCGCCAGCAGCCAAGATTCGGGGGACCCCGGGGAGCTGTTTTTT; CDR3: CASSQDSGDPGELFF
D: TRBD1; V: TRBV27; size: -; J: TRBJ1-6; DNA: TGTGCCAGCAGTTCGGGACAGCTTTCACCCCTCCACTTT; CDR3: CASSSGQLSPLHF
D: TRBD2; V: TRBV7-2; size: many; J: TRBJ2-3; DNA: TGTGCCAGCAGCTTAGCTAGCGGGGGGTCGGATACGCAGTATTTT; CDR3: CASSLASGGSDTQYF
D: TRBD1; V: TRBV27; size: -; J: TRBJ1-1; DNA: TGTGCCAGCAGTCCCGGACAGGGAGAGCCCGAGAACACTGAAGCTTTCTTT; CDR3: CASSPGQGEPENTEAFF